These T cell receptor beta chains were read from a single sample in a study of Graves' ophthalmopathy and Graves' hyperthyroidism. TCRdb fed the multiplex PCR reads into MiXCR, producing one record per CDR3 protein. The sample records over a million distinct CDR3 sequences, 35% to 45% being singletons. Material: peripheral blood or thyroid tissue (not recorded which). The receptors were sampled from an adult man with Graves' hyperthyroidism. The CDR3 runs from the conserved cysteine through the conserved F or W. The D gene is left open where the match is weak. Clone size is shown for a subset of rows, as once, few, many or a class of expanded clone.

TRBD2	TRBV29-1	once	TRBJ2-7	CSVEAGLAGWLPDTQYF	TGCAGCGTTGAGGCGGGACTAGCGGGATGGCTCCCAGATACGCAGTACTTC
-	TRBV10-3	-	TRBJ2-7	CAISEKSTGYSYEQYF	TGTGCCATCAGTGAGAAGTCAACAGGATATTCCTACGAGCAGTACTTC
TRBD1	TRBV2	many	TRBJ2-2	CASTVRTGSTGELFF	TGTGCCAGCACCGTACGGACAGGGTCGACCGGGGAGCTGTTTTTT
-	TRBV18	-	TRBJ1-2	CASAYKIQGYGYTF	TGTGCCAGCGCGTACAAAATCCAAGGCTATGGCTACACCTTC
-	TRBV7-2	many	TRBJ1-2	CASSLDRGNAYGYTF	TGTGCCAGCAGCTTAGATCGGGGGAACGCTTACGGCTACACCTTC
TRBD1	TRBV2	few	TRBJ2-2	CASSEEGQGLGELFF	TGTGCCAGCAGTGAAGAGGGACAGGGGTTAGGGGAGCTGTTTTTT
-	TRBV10-3	-	TRBJ2-5	CAIGGLLEAQYF	TGTGCCATCGGAGGACTCCTAGAGGCCCAATACTTC
-	TRBV12-3/TRBV12-4	many	TRBJ2-5	CASTSRGTQYF	TGTGCCAGCACCTCACGTGGGACCCAGTACTTC
TRBD2	TRBV20-1	few	TRBJ2-7	CSASLGLAGDEQYF	TGCAGTGCTAGTCTGGGACTAGCGGGGGACGAGCAGTACTTC
TRBD2	TRBV10-3	-	TRBJ2-7	CAISEGGLAGAYEQYF	TGTGCCATCAGTGAGGGTGGACTAGCGGGAGCCTACGAGCAGTACTTC
-	TRBV28	-	TRBJ1-1	CASSLSSVTFEAFF	TGTGCCAGCAGTTTATCCTCCGTTACATTTGAAGCTTTCTTT
-	TRBV4-1	many	TRBJ2-7	CASSRGLANYEQYF	TGCGCCAGCAGCCGGGGACTGGCGAACTACGAGCAGTACTTC
-	TRBV7-3	many	TRBJ1-1	CASSLFPAGPRGTEAFF	TGTGCCAGCAGCTTATTCCCGGCCGGGCCACGTGGGACTGAAGCTTTCTTT
-	TRBV11-2	-	TRBJ1-6	CASSQEGRGSPLHF	TGCGCCAGCAGCCAAGAGGGGCGGGGTTCACCCCTCCACTTT
-	TRBV6-5	-	TRBJ2-6	CASTRAQGFGANVLTF	TGTGCCAGCACCAGAGCCCAGGGTTTCGGGGCCAACGTCCTGACTTTC
-	TRBV10-3	many	TRBJ1-1	CAIRGDTEAFF	TGTGCCATCAGGGGGGACACTGAAGCTTTCTTT
-	TRBV12-3/TRBV12-4	many	TRBJ2-7	CASSLPGRKGEQYF	TGTGCCAGCAGCTTGCCGGGACGTAAGGGCGAGCAGTACTTC
-	TRBV20-1	many	TRBJ2-7	CSARGVSYEQYF	TGCAGTGCTAGGGGTGTGAGCTACGAGCAGTACTTC
TRBD1	TRBV6-5	-	TRBJ1-1	CASGQGADTEAFF	TGTGCCAGCGGACAGGGGGCGGACACTGAAGCTTTCTTT
-	TRBV9	-	TRBJ1-5	CASRETSGASNQPQHF	TGTGCCAGCAGGGAGACCAGCGGGGCGAGCAATCAGCCCCAGCATTTT
-	TRBV9	-	TRBJ1-5	CASSLGQLPQPQHF	TGTGCCAGCAGTTTAGGACAGTTGCCCCAGCCCCAGCATTTT
TRBD2	TRBV7-6	-	TRBJ2-5	CASSSRGLAGGETQYF	TGTGCCAGCAGCTCCAGGGGACTAGCGGGAGGGGAGACCCAGTACTTC
-	TRBV4-1	many	TRBJ1-1	CASSQVGMNTEAFF	TGCGCCAGCAGCCAAGTTGGGATGAACACTGAAGCTTTCTTT
-	TRBV10-2	-	TRBJ1-1	CASATAYTEAFF	TGCGCCAGTGCAACAGCATACACTGAAGCTTTCTTT
-	TRBV20-1	-	TRBJ2-3	CSALTSEGTTDTQYF	TGCAGTGCCCTAACTTCCGAGGGGACCACAGATACGCAGTATTTT
-	TRBV20-1	-	TRBJ2-7	CSTRPSSYEQYF	TGCAGTACTAGACCCAGCAGTTACGAGCAGTACTTC
-	TRBV9	many	TRBJ2-2	CASSVVWFSAELFF	TGTGCCAGCAGCGTAGTCTGGTTTTCTGCGGAGCTGTTTTTT
TRBD2	TRBV11-2	many	TRBJ2-5	CASSLGLAGAQETQYF	TGTGCCAGCAGCTTGGGACTAGCGGGAGCCCAAGAGACCCAGTACTTC
-	TRBV20-1	many	TRBJ2-7	CSADIWASYEQYF	TGCAGTGCTGACATCTGGGCCTCCTACGAGCAGTACTTC
-	TRBV5-6	many	TRBJ2-2	CASSPLGTTNTGELFF	TGTGCCAGCAGCCCCCTCGGGACAACGAACACCGGGGAGCTGTTTTTT